This TCR beta chain is drawn from a study of blood T cell repertoires in COVID-19. Clones were sequenced by immunoSEQ multiplex PCR, and TCRdb holds only the in-frame ones, with some missing. The sample records under 150,000 clones, about 85% being singletons. V was trimmed by 6 bases and J by 0 bases, leaving 13 bases between them. The CDR3 is made up of 15 amino acids. Germline V gene data show CDR1 as SNHLY and CDR2 as FYNNEI. This sequence joins TRBV2 and TRBJ2-3, with D possibly TRBD2 on 5 matching bases. Material for sequencing was peripheral blood. The sequence came from a man aged 50 to 59 with acute or convalescent COVID-19. This CDR3 reads CASRRREGSTDTQYF. CDR3 nucleotides: TGTGCCAGCAGGCGGCGCGAGGGTAGCACAGATACGCAGTATTTT.